The sequence of this T cell receptor beta chain was determined in a study of human versus mouse CDR3 diversity and MHC coevolution. Across the whole study: immunoSEQ was reported to reach one in 200,000 T cells sensitivity. The study, taken as a whole, reports: On average, humans showed more CDR3 deletions and insertions than mice. Among all groups, most of the three human donors showed least clonal inequality.

A note on this clone: Antigen unknown.

Germline lookup yields CDR1 SGHTA and CDR2 FQGNSA. V lost 3 bases, J lost 2 bases, and 3 bases stayed unmatched. The CDR3 has 15 residues. Libraries were prepared by immunoSEQ multiplex PCR; TCRdb keeps only in-frame clonotypes and omits some of them. The table has 86,000 or so clones, roughly 93% seen once. Cells were CD45RO-negative CD62L-positive naive CD4 T cells sorted from PBMCs. Sequencing was carried out using naive CD4+ T cells from blood. The subset: CD45RO-negative CD62L-positive naive CD4 T cells. The genes are TRBV7-2 and TRBJ1-3; 8 positions agree with TRBD1. The TCR sequence derives from a person between 25 and 70 years old in good health. CDR3 sequence reads: CASSFDRGTGNTIYF. CDR3 nucleotide sequence: TGTGCCAGCAGCTTCGACAGGGGCACTGGAAACACCATATATTTT.